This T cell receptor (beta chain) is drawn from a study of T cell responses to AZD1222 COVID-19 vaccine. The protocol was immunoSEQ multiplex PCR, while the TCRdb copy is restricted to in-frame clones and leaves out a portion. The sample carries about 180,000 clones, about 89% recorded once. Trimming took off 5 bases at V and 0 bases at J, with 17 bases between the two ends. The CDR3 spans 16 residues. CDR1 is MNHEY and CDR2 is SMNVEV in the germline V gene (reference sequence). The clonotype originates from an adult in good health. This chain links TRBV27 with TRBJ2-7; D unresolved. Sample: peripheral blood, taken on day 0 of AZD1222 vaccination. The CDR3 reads CASSPLGSDISYEQYF. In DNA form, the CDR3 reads TGTGCCAGCAGTCCCCTCGGATCTGATATCTCCTACGAGCAGTACTTC.